What follows describes a single T cell receptor (beta chain). No antigen is known for it. No qualities accompany the bases; no much larger clone lies one base away. This sample is drawn from a study of T-cell memory formation after mild COVID-19 (dated by TCRdb to about 2021). Study-level background: Most TCR sequence clusters were specific to one of the two donors. T-cell clones expanding and contracting after mild COVID-19 in two donors were tracked by longitudinal TCRalpha and TCRbeta repertoire sequencing. The cohort was made up of two young adult volunteers, one female and one male, who were previously healthy. Findings and caveats that apply to the study as a whole: The detection of some responding clones in pre-infection memory suggests that pre-existing cross-reactive memory T cells joined the SARS-CoV-2 response. Contracting CD4+ clones appeared mostly in the CM and EM memory subsets, whereas CD8+ clones were enriched in EMRA. From day 15 to 85, contracting clones showed balanced CD4/CD8 phenotypes, whereas a second wave of clones that expanded from day 15 to 37 leaned towards CD4+. The second-wave clones that peaked on day 37 were not confirmed to be SARS-CoV-2 specific. Only two mild cases were covered by the study, and larger cohorts that include severe cases with pre-infection samples were considered necessary.

This sample was sequenced with an Illumina NovaSeq 6000. Using 5'RACE with constant-segment primers, TCRalpha and TCRbeta cDNA libraries were constructed, with sample barcodes and unique molecular identifiers added in the process. RNA was extracted from every sample with Trizol reagent. Libraries were amplified in two PCR steps, with a second sample barcode and Illumina TruSeq adapters added in the second step. Sequencing of libraries was performed on an Illumina NovaSeq with 2 x 150 bp paired-end reads. Turning to the authors' computational methods: The reads were demultiplexed and collapsed into UMI-guided consensus sequences using migec v1.2.7. Using mixcr v2.1.11, UMI consensuses were aligned to TRA and TRB V and J templates and then assembled into clonotypes. Clonotypes were classified as expanded or contracted when called significant by both edgeR and NoisET, with noise models trained on biological replicates. For edgeR calls, the cutoffs were a false discovery rate-adjusted p below 0.01 and a log2 fold-change threshold of 1. As an exploratory analysis of dynamics, max-normalized trajectories of the 1000 most abundant clonotypes were examined with PCA combined with hierarchical clustering. Separately sequenced CD4+ and CD8+ repertoires were used to assign the CD4 or CD8 phenotype of responding clones. TCRdb reanalyzed the raw reads on its own, using fastp at Q25 for trimming and MiXCR for clone calling, and kept in-frame beta chains. Rows merge per CDR3 protein into single entries with the most common DNA and genes. TCRdb's processing, not the authors' own work, is the source of the V and J calls. This sample gives about 210,000 distinct CDR3 sequences in total; roughly 10% of them show up just once. Just over 3% of the sample goes to the ten largest clones.

PBMCs were isolated by Ficoll-Paque density gradient centrifugation. The CDR3 spans 17 residues, from the cysteine through the phenylalanine. The entry retains the CDR3 DNA only, 51 bases that are in frame from base 1. V is pared back by 5 bases and J by 0 bases, with 16 bases lying between the germline termini. As encoded in the germline V gene (reference sequence), CDR1 is SEHNR while CDR2 is FQNEAQ. Material: PBMCs or a T cell subset sorted from them (not recorded which). This chain is built from TRBV7-9 and TRBJ1-4; the D gene assignment is ambiguous. The TCR comes from a man aged 18-30 years who had mild COVID-19 (a few samples of this study predate the infection). The sample titles of this study are shuffled in the database, so cell type and time point are left out; the donor was told from shared clones. In nucleotide form, the sequence is TGTGCCAGCAGCGCCGGCCGTGGAAGCGCAACTAATGAAAAACTGTTTTTT. Translation gives CASSAGRGSATNEKLFF.